This record looks at one TCR beta chain sequence and its context. Its antigen is as yet unknown. TCR beta VDJ and CDR3 profiling used genomic DNA as template. A single record per CDR3 protein comes from TCRdb applying MiXCR to the reads. Of under 500,000 distinct CDR3 sequences in the sample, around 33% were seen once. Patients chosen for sequencing had CD8+CD57+ cells that had expanded, as shown by flow cytometry. Severe acquired aplastic anemia was the diagnosis recorded for all patients. This sample was included in a study of CD8+CD57+ T cells in acquired aplastic anemia. Study-wide background: Sorting CD4+ and CD8+ cells gave DNA averaging 3.2 ug. Study-wide points: No significant patient-versus-control difference appeared in CD8+ Simpson's diversity. Between patients and controls, about 31 CD8+ CDR3 sequences were found in common.

The CDR3 is made up of 15 amino acids. V was trimmed by 4 bases and J by 1 base, leaving 11 bases between them. This chain joins TRBV12-3 or TRBV12-4 and TRBJ1-5, with D perhaps matching TRBD1 (5 bases). Sample: sorted CD4+, CD8+, or CD8+CD57+ T cells (not recorded which) from PBMCs. The sequence derives from a human donor with aplastic anemia. The CDR3 DNA follows: TGTGCCAGCAGTTACGTGACAGCAAGCAATCAGCCCCAGCATTTT. Translated: CASSYVTASNQPQHF.